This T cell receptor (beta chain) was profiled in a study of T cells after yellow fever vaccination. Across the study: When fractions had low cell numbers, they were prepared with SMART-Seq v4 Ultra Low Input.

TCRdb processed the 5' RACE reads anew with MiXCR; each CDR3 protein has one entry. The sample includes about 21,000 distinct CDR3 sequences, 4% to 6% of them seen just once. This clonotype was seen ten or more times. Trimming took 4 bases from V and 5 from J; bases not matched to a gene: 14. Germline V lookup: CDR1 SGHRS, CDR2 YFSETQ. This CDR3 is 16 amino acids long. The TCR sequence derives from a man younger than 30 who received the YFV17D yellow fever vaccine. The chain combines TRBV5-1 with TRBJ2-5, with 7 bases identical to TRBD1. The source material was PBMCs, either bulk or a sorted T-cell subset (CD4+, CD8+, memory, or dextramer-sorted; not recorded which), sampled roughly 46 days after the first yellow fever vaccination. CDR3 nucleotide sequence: TGCGCCAGCAGCCCGATGTTACGACAGGGCGCGGAGACCCAGTACTTC. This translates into CASSPMLRQGAETQYF.